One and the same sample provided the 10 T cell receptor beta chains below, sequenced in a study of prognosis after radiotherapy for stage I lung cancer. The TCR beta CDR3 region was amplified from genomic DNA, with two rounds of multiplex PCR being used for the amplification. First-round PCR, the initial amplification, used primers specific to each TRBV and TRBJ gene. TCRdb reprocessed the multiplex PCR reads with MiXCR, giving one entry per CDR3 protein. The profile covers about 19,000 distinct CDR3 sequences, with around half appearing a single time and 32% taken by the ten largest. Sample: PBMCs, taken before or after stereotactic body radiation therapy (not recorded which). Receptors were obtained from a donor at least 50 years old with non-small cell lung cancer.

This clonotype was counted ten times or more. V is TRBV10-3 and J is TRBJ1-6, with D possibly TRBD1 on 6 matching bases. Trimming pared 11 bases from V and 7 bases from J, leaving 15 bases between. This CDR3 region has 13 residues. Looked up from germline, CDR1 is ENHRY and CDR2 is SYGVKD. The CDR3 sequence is CAAGGGKNSPLHF. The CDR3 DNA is TGTGCCGCGGGAGGGGGTAAGAATTCACCCCTCCACTTT.

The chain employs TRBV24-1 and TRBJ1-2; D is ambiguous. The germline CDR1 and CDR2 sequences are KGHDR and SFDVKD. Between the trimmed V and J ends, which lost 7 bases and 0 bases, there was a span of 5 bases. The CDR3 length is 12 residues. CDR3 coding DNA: TGTGCCACCAGAGATCCTAACTATGGCTACACCTTC. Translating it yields CATRDPNYGYTF.

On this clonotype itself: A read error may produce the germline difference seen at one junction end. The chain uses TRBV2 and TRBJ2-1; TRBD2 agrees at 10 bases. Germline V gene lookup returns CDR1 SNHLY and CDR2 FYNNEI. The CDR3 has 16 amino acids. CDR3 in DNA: TGTGTCAGCAGTGCGTCAATAGCGGGAGGTACAAGGGAGCAGTTCTTC. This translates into CVSSASIAGGTREQFF.

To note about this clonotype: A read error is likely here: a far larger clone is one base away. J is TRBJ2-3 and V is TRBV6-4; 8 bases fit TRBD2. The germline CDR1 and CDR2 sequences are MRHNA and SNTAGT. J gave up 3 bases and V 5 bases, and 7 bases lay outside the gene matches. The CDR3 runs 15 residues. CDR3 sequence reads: CASSSSREVTDTQYF. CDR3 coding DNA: TGTGCCAGCAGTTCCTCGCGGGAGGTGACAGATACGCAGTATTTT.

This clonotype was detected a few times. The CDR3 is CAISERIAGEGDTQYF. For the CDR3, the DNA is TGTGCCATCAGTGAGCGGATAGCGGGAGAGGGAGATACGCAGTATTTT. The chain joins TRBV10-3 to TRBJ2-3; 9 bases fit TRBD2. This CDR3 is built from 16 residues. V lost 2 bases, J lost 5 bases, and 8 bases stayed unmatched. Germline V gene lookup returns CDR1 ENHRY and CDR2 SYGVKD.

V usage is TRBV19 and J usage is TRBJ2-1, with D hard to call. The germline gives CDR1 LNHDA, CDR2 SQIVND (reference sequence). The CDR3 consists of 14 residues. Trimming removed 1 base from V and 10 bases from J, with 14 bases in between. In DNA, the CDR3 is TGTGCCAGTAGTATAGCAACACAGCTACCCGAGCAGTTCTTC. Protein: CASSIATQLPEQFF.

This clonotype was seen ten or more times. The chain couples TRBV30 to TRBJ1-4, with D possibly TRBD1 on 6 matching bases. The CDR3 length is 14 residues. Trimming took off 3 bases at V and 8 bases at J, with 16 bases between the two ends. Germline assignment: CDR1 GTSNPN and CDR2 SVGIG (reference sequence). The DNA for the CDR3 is TGTGCCTGGAGCCTCTGGGGGGCTGAGGAAAAACTGTTTTTT. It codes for CAWSLWGAEEKLFF.

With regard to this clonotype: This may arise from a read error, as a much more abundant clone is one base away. CDR3 bases: TGTGCCAGCAGTGCTCCGGGACTAGAAGGGACCAAGTACTTC. Encoded protein: CASSAPGLEGTKYF. The V and J genes are TRBV6-1 and TRBJ2-5, with 8 bases aligning to TRBD2. Germline CDR1 and CDR2: MNHNS and SASEGT. The CDR3 sequence is 14 residues long.

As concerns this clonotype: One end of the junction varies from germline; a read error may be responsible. CDR3 nucleotides: TGTGCCAGCAGGGCGGACAAGACGGGTAATTCGCCCCTCCACTTT. Amino acid sequence: CASRADKTGNSPLHF. The chain is built from TRBV2 and TRBJ1-6; D is perhaps TRBD1 (5 bases). This CDR3 spans 15 amino acids. CDR1 and CDR2 from the germline V gene are SNHLY and FYNNEI.

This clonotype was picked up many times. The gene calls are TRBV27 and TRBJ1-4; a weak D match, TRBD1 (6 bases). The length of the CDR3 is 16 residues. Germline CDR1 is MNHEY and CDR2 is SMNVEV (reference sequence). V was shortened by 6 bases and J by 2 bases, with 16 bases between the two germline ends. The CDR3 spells CASRPDVQGTNEKLFF. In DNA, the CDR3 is TGTGCCAGCAGACCCGATGTTCAGGGGACTAATGAAAAACTGTTTTTT.